This paragraph reports one T cell receptor (beta chain). This sample stems from a study of CD8+ T cells in alopecia areata. On the study more broadly: Those treated were given oral tofacitinib at 5 to 10 mg twice daily. Scalp area affected, as a percentage, set the severity score of treated patients.

Sample treatment: oral pan-JAK inhibitor, 5-10 mg twice daily. From PBMCs, CD4+ and CD8+ T cells were sorted. RNA, once extracted, was reverse transcribed into cDNA for use as the sequencing template. The repertoire was sequenced with immunoSEQ multiplex PCR; TCRdb's copy has only in-frame clones and lacks some. The sample contains roughly 100,000 clones, 80% to 90% of which appear only once. The V end lost 2 bases, the J end lost 4 bases, and 16 bases lay between the germline ends. The V gene's germline CDR1 is SGHKS and CDR2 YYEKEE (reference sequence). This CDR3 contains 15 residues. The chain joins TRBV5-5 to TRBJ2-7; unclear D gene. This TCR derives from a human donor with alopecia areata. The sample consisted of CD8+ T cells sorted from blood, taken around week 34, from a patient treated with tofacitinib. CDR3 coding DNA: TGTGCCAGCAGCTTACCACAAGCCGCGAGATACGAGCAGTACTTC. Its translation: CASSLPQAARYEQYF.